Reported below is one TCR beta chain. The data stem from a study of blood T cell repertoires in COVID-19. Sequencing used immunoSEQ multiplex PCR; TCRdb keeps in-frame clones, though not all of them. The sample includes some 210,000 clones, approximately 82% seen only once; the top ten take approximately 12%. The sequence was obtained from a woman aged 40 to 50 with acute or convalescent COVID-19. Input material: peripheral blood.

The CDR3 is CASSQSEVVGQPQHF. CDR3 coding DNA: TGTGCCAGCAGCCAGTCCGAGGTGGTCGGTCAGCCCCAGCATTTT. This sequence joins TRBV3-1 (or the pseudogene TRBV3-2) and TRBJ1-5; D ambiguous. The CDR3 covers 15 residues. Trimming left V 3 bases short and J 6 bases short, with 15 bases between. The germline V gene encodes CDR1 LGHDT and CDR2 YNNKEL (reference sequence).